This T cell receptor beta chain was identified in a study of T cell responses to AZD1222 COVID-19 vaccine (dated by TCRdb to the early 2020s). About the study as a whole: AZD1222 recipients with second doses at about 4 weeks or about 12 weeks were pooled, because spike-specific TCR depth and breadth did not differ between schedules. TCR sequencing covered 230 to 250 trial participants: 200 to 220 given two doses of AZD1222 and around 26 given two doses of MenACWY control vaccine. Trial participants were enrolled by age into 18-55, 56-69 and 70-plus year subgroups, with 148, 28 and 57 TCR-sequenced participants respectively. Summary of the overall study and its limitations: No day 14 peak-response samples were available, so repertoires were characterized only after the peak T cell response. Epitopes outside the regions mutated in the B.1.351 and B.1.1.7 variants were reportedly recognized by nearly half of the unique spike-specific TCRs. The 56-69-year group was small, and its depth increase did not reach significance, likely because of low power. The whole spike protein was spanned by vaccine-associated CD4 TCRs, and dominant responses were seen in regions 160-218 and 743-854. A significant rise in spike-specific TCR breadth and depth was observed after two AZD1222 doses relative to day 0 and relative to MenACWY recipients. Only five or six AZD1222 recipients were SARS-CoV-2 seropositive at baseline, limiting conclusions about previously exposed vaccinees. Participants were mostly white British and included more females than males, and it was suggested by the authors that clonal diversity may have been underestimated.

Details on this clone: It has no known antigen specificity. The sample holds no much larger clone one base away, and base qualities are not on file.

The CDR3 regions of human TCRbeta chains were subjected to immunosequencing. In the original analysis: TCRs in the repertoires were matched against a reference library of SARS-CoV-2-specific TCRs that had been generated with the MIRA antigen-specificity platform. Breadth meant the fraction of unique TCRs that were SARS-CoV-2-associated, whereas depth meant the fraction of total T cells that were SARS-CoV-2-associated. Using the MIRA data, each spike-specific TCR was mapped to the spike region that the TCR reacts to and placed in a CD4 or CD8 class. Log10-transformed breadth and depth values were compared by one-way ANOVA with Sidak's multiple comparisons tests. TCRdb's version of the immuneACCESS table is confined to in-frame rearrangements and falls short of the full clone set. An unresolved V gene accounts for under half of the shortfall where checked; the remainder is of unknown origin. Clone size and V and J calls were adopted from that table, with D and trimming inferred from the DNA. The sample profile shows about 72,000 clones; just over 85% of them were found once. The biggest ten clones account for about 2.4% of the sample.

From its cysteine to its phenylalanine, the CDR3 spans 14 amino acids. Only the CDR3 DNA stays, 42 bases, in frame from base 1. The germline ends are 8 bases apart after V is trimmed by 5 bases and J by 0 bases. The CDR1 and CDR2 encoded by the germline V gene are SGHNT and YENEEA. This sample's time point label indicates: baseline before first vaccination. Vaccinee samples came from UK trials COV001 and COV002, including a single-blind randomized controlled phase 2/3 trial of AZD1222 (ChAdOx1 nCoV-19) in healthy adults. Trial participant PBMC samples were collected at day 0 and day 28 after the second dose for TCRbeta chain sequencing.

This chain is built from TRBV11-3 and TRBJ2-1; no D gene call is confident. The input for sequencing was peripheral blood, taken on day 0 of AZD1222 vaccination. The clonotype originates from an adult in good health. Here is the DNA: TGTGCCAGCAGCCCCGGCGTCTCCTACAATGAGCAGTTCTTC. Translated, it gives CASSPGVSYNEQFF.